The clone carrying this T cell receptor (beta chain) was seen a handful of times. From germline, CDR1 is SGHTA and CDR2 FQGNSA. This CDR3 contains 17 residues. V gave up 1 base and J gave up 6 bases; unmatched junction bases: 9. The authors isolated at least 7 million PBMCs per sample. Through a sample-barcoded 5' primer and a J-beta primer mix, a second PCR was run for about 6 to 11 cycles. TCRdb fed the 5' RACE reads into MiXCR, producing one record per CDR3 protein. The table has 800,000 or so distinct CDR3 sequences, 62% seen once; the top ten hold roughly 26%. The data belong to a study of blood T cells in healthy people across ages.

The TCR originated in a young man in good health. The V and J genes are TRBV7-2 and TRBJ2-1, with 10 bases identical to TRBD2. The sequencing sample was made of blood. The CDR3 nucleotides read TGTGCCAGCAGCTTAGACATCGGGACTAGCGTCCCCAATGAGCAGTTCTTC. Its protein is CASSLDIGTSVPNEQFF.